This TCR beta chain was captured by sequencing in a study of blood T cell repertoires in COVID-19. Study overall: Both acute and convalescent COVID-19 samples were obtained from the United States, Italy and Spain. Nucleic acid was either cDNA or gDNA, and it came from T cells, B-cell-depleted T cells, or PBMCs.

V lost 2 bases, J lost 6 bases, and 8 bases lay in between. The CDR3 length is 13 residues. Germline CDR1 reads LNHDA; CDR2 reads SQIVND (reference sequence). A single count supports this clone. How the authors handled the data: Researchers report that nucleated cell counts were estimated from reference gene primer amplification. Assay: immunoSEQ multiplex PCR; the TCRdb copy retains only in-frame clones and omits some. V, J and clone size were drawn from that table, and D and trimming were deduced from the DNA. The table has about 43,000 clones, over 70% seen once. Sequenced sample: peripheral blood. The chain carries TRBV19 and TRBJ1-5, with a tentative D call TRBD1 (6 bases). The origin of this receptor is a woman aged 55-69 years with acute or convalescent COVID-19. The chain's CDR3 is CASSISRGQPQHF. CDR3 nucleotides: TGTGCCAGTAGTATAAGCAGGGGTCAGCCCCAGCATTTT.